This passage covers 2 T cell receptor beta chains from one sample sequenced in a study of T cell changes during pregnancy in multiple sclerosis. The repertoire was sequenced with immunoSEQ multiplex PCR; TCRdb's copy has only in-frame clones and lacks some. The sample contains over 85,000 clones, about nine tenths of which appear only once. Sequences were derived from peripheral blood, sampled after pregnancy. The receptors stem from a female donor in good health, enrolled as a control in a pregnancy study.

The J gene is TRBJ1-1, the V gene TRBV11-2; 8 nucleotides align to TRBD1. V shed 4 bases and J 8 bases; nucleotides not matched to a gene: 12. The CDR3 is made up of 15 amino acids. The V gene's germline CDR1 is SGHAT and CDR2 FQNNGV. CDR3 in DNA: TGTGCCAGCAGCTATTACGCAGGGGGCCTCTCAGAAGCTTTCTTT. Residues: CASSYYAGGLSEAFF.

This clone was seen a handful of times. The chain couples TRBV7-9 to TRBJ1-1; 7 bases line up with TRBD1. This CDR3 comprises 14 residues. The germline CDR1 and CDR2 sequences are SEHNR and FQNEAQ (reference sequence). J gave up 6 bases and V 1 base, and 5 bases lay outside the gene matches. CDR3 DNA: TGTGCCAGCAGCTTAGGACAGGGTACCGCTGAAGCTTTCTTT. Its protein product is CASSLGQGTAEAFF.